This T cell receptor (beta chain) was recovered during a study of cytomegalovirus exposure and HLA in healthy donors. Findings of the study overall: Productive rates of about 87% or about 30% were seen for most TCR beta V segments in an earlier analysis.

Details on this clone: Its antigen is unknown.

Vbeta (60) and Jbeta (13) primers were used in the PCR. Libraries were prepared by immunoSEQ multiplex PCR; TCRdb keeps only in-frame clonotypes and omits some of them. Of fewer than 150,000 clones listed, 80% were seen once; the top ten hold over 0.95%. The CDR3 totals 15 residues. Germline assignment: CDR1 MNHEY and CDR2 SMNVEV (reference sequence). J gave up 5 bases and V 4 bases, and 10 bases lay outside the gene matches. Material: PBMCs. This receptor was identified in a female donor in good health and CMV-seronegative. The chain recombines TRBV27 with TRBJ1-2, with TRBD1 matching over 7 bases. The CDR3 reads CASSSLTGRGYGYTF. The CDR3 nucleotides read TGTGCCAGCAGTTCCCTGACAGGGCGAGGGTATGGCTACACCTTC.